The clone carrying this T cell receptor (beta chain) occurred a few times. The antigen is not known. Primers used in a second PCR of about 7 to 11 cycles were a sample-barcoded 5' primer and a J-beta primer mix. In TCRdb, the 5' RACE reads were re-called with MiXCR into one record per CDR3 protein. The sample has approximately 880,000 distinct CDR3 sequences; 45% to 50% are singletons. No fewer than 7 million PBMCs went into each sample. The data belong to a study of blood T cells in healthy people across ages. General observations from the study: Diversity was estimated from one million T cells, and these estimates were considered underestimates. Strong correlation was found linking TCR beta diversity to naive T cell percentage.

V was pared by 8 bases and J by 4 bases, with 8 bases of the junction left unmatched. Germline V gives CDR1 SNHLY, CDR2 FYNNEI. The CDR3 loop spans 14 amino acids. The V gene is TRBV2, the J gene TRBJ2-7; 10 bases are shared with TRBD1. The sequencing sample was made of blood. The receptor's source is a man aged 25-45 years in good health. CDR3 protein: CASSRQGAGYEQYF. The CDR3 DNA reads TGTGCCAGCTCCCGACAGGGGGCTGGATACGAGCAGTACTTC.